The entry that follows covers one TCR beta chain sequence. Its antigen target is currently unknown. Base-call qualities are not available, and no considerably larger clone is one nucleotide away. The data stem from a study of T cells after yellow fever vaccination (dated by TCRdb to the late 2010s). Regarding the complete study: Libraries from fractions with low cell numbers were prepared with the SMART-Seq v4 Ultra Low Input RNA kit. Two healthy male donors, one aged 18 to 30 and one aged 30 to 40 years, made up the cohort. Blood samples were taken at several timepoints before and after primary and secondary immunization, and bulk PBMC replicates and cell subsets were isolated. Bulk TCR alpha and beta repertoires were sequenced longitudinally to track T-cell clones before and after primary and booster YFV17D yellow fever vaccination. The paper as a whole reports these results and caveats: Computational filtering was required because FACS-sorted repertoires could contain abundant contaminating clonotypes from the bulk population. Compared with the primary T-cell response, the secondary T-cell response was faster but weaker, reaching its peak on day 5 rather than on day 15. Only two donors were included in the study, so the extent to which the findings can be generalized is limited. Most clones expanded after primary vaccination were re-detected after the booster (almost 97% of CD4 and about 88% of CD8), suggesting broad memory maintenance. A small share of clonotypes was detected in both CD4 and CD8 compartments, with the overlap likely arising from convergent recombination.

The sample's treatment or condition label, decoded: live attenuated yellow fever vaccine strain. At each blood-draw timepoint, two biological replicates of bulk PBMCs were collected. PBMCs were isolated from peripheral blood using a standard Ficoll-Paque protocol. TriZol was used to extract RNA from bulk PBMCs, CD4 and CD8 fractions, and dextramer-positive and dextramer-negative fractions. TCR cDNA was made using 5'RACE template switching, a step that added a universal primer site and unique molecular identifiers. Priming for cDNA synthesis came from both the TCR alpha and TCR beta constant segments. Library amplification used two PCR steps, and the second PCR step added sample barcodes and sequencing adapters. Sequencing of the libraries was done on either Illumina HiSeq 2500 (2x100 bp) or NovaSeq (2x150 bp). Under the source paper's analysis protocol: MIGEC handled demultiplexing of reads and collapsing into UMI consensus sequences, while MiXCR performed V(D)J alignment. Vaccine-responding clonotypes were identified with edgeR using replicate PBMC samples, with FDR below 0.01 and a log2 fold change above 5 up to day 15 being required. Bulk clonotypes were assigned CD4 or CD8 identity according to which sequenced CD4 or CD8 repertoire held them at higher abundance. TCRdb reran the public reads through fastp at Q25 and MiXCR, keeping productive beta chains. CDR3 protein duplicates are merged, each entry listing the most common genes and DNA. These V and J calls originate from TCRdb's pipeline instead of the authors' own analysis. For this sample there are about 510,000 distinct CDR3 sequences; just over 20% appear just once. Of the sample, roughly a sixth falls within the top ten clones.

The CDR3, cysteine through phenylalanine, is 17 amino acids long. Just CDR3 DNA is preserved here, 51 bases in frame from base 1. V and J are trimmed by 4 bases and 7 bases, and the gene matches miss 16 bases of the junction. This receptor was taken from a man aged 18 to 30 who received the YFV17D yellow fever vaccine. Sequenced material: PBMCs, taken less than 25 days after the first yellow fever vaccination. This chain is built from TRBV12-3 or TRBV12-4 and TRBJ2-1, and TRBD1 aligns with 7 junction nucleotides. The CDR3 loop reads CASSSRLYPTQGNEQFF. The bases read TGTGCCAGCAGTTCACGTTTATATCCGACACAGGGGAATGAGCAGTTCTTC.